One sample yielded the 24 T cell receptor beta chains listed below, sequenced in a study of blood T cell repertoires in COVID-19. Method: immunoSEQ multiplex PCR; TCRdb's copy keeps in-frame clones and lacks some. There are under 50,000 clones in the sample; about nine tenths occur only once, and approximately 7.2% lies in the top ten. The sample was peripheral blood. Source of these receptors: a human donor in a cohort sampled during active COVID-19.

The chain links TRBV4-1 to TRBJ2-1; 12 bases map to TRBD2. Per the germline V gene, CDR1 is MGHRA and CDR2 is YSYEKL. V lost 3 bases, J lost 4 bases, and 1 base stayed unmatched. This CDR3 has 15 residues. This CDR3 is CASSHLAGGYNEQFF. CDR3 nucleotides: TGCGCCAGCAGCCATCTAGCGGGGGGGTACAATGAGCAGTTCTTC.

The CDR3 sequence is CSAEQRDEQFF. As DNA, the CDR3 is TGCAGTGCTGAGCAGCGGGACGAGCAGTTCTTC. The J gene is TRBJ2-1, the V gene TRBV20-1; TRBD2 aligns across 7 bases. The CDR3 loop spans 11 amino acids. V lost 5 bases, J lost 10 bases, and 5 bases stayed unmatched. CDR1 and CDR2 (germline): DFQATT, SNEGSKA (reference sequence).

This sequence joins TRBV12-5 and TRBJ1-1, with D unresolved. The CDR3 loop spans 11 amino acids. Looked up from germline, CDR1 is LGHNT and CDR2 is FRNRAP. V was shortened by 5 bases and J by 8 bases, with 9 bases between the two germline ends. This CDR3 reads CASGQWREAFF. CDR3 DNA: TGTGCTAGTGGTCAATGGAGGGAAGCTTTCTTT.

V and J are TRBV28 and TRBJ2-5; D not certain. CDR1 and CDR2 (germline): MDHEN, SYDVKM. The CDR3 runs 13 residues. Trimming removed 3 bases from V and 1 base from J, with 6 bases in between. In DNA form, the CDR3 reads TGTGCCAGCAGTTTTGGCAGCCAAGAGACCCAGTACTTC. This encodes CASSFGSQETQYF. Using reference TRBV28 and TRBJ2-5 for the parts outside the CDR3, the full variable domain is DVKVTQSSRYLVKRTGEKVFLECVQDMDHENMFWYRQDPGLGLRLIYFSYDVKMKEKGDIPEGYSVSREKKERFSLILESASTNQTSMYLCASSFGSQETQYFGPGTRLLVL.

The chain joins TRBV30 to TRBJ1-4; perhaps TRBD1 as D (5 bases). This CDR3 contains 15 residues. The germline V gene encodes CDR1 GTSNPN and CDR2 SVGIG (reference sequence). Trimming took 5 bases from V and 3 from J, leaving 16 bases between them. The CDR3 sequence is CAWRRGFRANEKLFF. CDR3 in DNA: TGTGCCTGGCGTCGGGGGTTCCGTGCTAATGAAAAACTGTTTTTT.

The chain is built from TRBV10-3 and TRBJ2-1; 9 bases match TRBD2. Germline V lookup: CDR1 ENHRY, CDR2 SYGVKD. The CDR3 runs to 16 residues. Trimming cost V 0 bases and J 4 bases; bases outside gene matches: 4. CDR3 bases: TGTGCCATCAGTGAGTCGGCGGGGGGGCTGTACAATGAGCAGTTCTTC. It codes for CAISESAGGLYNEQFF.

J is TRBJ2-2 and V is TRBV4-3; D is perhaps TRBD1 (5 bases). Looked up from germline, CDR1 is LGHNA and CDR2 is YSLEER. V was pared by 1 base and J by 3 bases, with 12 bases between. The CDR3 contains 16 residues. This chain's CDR3 is CASSQAAQGYTGELFF. The CDR3 DNA reads TGCGCCAGCAGCCAAGCGGCGCAGGGATACACCGGGGAGCTGTTTTTT.

The chain has TRBV19 and TRBJ1-1; no firm D call. Germline V gene lookup returns CDR1 LNHDA and CDR2 SQIVND (reference sequence). The CDR3 is 14 residues long. V was trimmed by 1 base and J by 1 base, leaving 7 bases between them. The CDR3 coding sequence is TGTGCCAGTAGTATAGGACGGGAGAACACTGAAGCTTTCTTT. It codes for CASSIGRENTEAFF. Together with reference TRBV19 and TRBJ1-1, the CDR3 gives the full variable domain: DGGITQSPKYLFRKEGQNVTLSCEQNLNHDAMYWYRQDPGQGLRLIYYSQIVNDFQKGDIAEGYSVSREKKESFPLTVTSAQKNPTAFYLCASSIGRENTEAFFGQGTRLTVV.

The chain is built from TRBV4-1 and TRBJ2-1; weak D call: TRBD2 (6 bases). The CDR3 length is 15 residues. V lost 1 base and J 7 bases, leaving 14 bases between the germline ends. Germline values: CDR1 MGHRA, CDR2 YSYEKL. This CDR3 reads CASSQGEARSNEQFF. CDR3 nucleotide sequence: TGCGCCAGCAGCCAAGGGGAGGCTAGGTCGAATGAGCAGTTCTTC.

This chain links TRBV30 with TRBJ1-1, with D possibly TRBD1 on 6 matching bases. V dropped 3 bases and J dropped 4 bases, with 12 bases sitting between them. The CDR3 is 13 residues long. The germline gives CDR1 GTSNPN, CDR2 SVGIG (reference sequence). CDR3: CAWREQGITEAFF. The DNA of the CDR3 is TGTGCCTGGAGGGAACAGGGAATCACTGAAGCTTTCTTT.

V gene TRBV6-2 or TRBV6-3 combines with J gene TRBJ2-5, with 7 bases identical to TRBD1. The CDR3 covers 14 residues. V was pared by 4 bases and J by 1 base, with 3 bases of the junction left unmatched. The germline CDR1 and CDR2 sequences are MNHEY and SVGEGT. The CDR3 DNA sequence: TGTGCCAGCAGTTTCTCAGGGGGCCAAGAGACCCAGTACTTC. Translating it yields CASSFSGGQETQYF.

The gene calls are TRBV6-2 or TRBV6-3 and TRBJ2-1; perhaps TRBD2 as D (6 bases). CDR3 length: 16 residues. The ends were cut back, 3 bases at V and 7 bases at J, with 19 bases in the middle. Germline CDR1 reads MNHEY; CDR2 reads SVGEGT. Here the CDR3 DNA reads TGTGCCAGCAGTTATTTCGGGGGAGGTGGTAGGAATGAGCAGTTCTTC. Protein: CASSYFGGGGRNEQFF.

The chain carries TRBV5-6 and TRBJ1-3; D not resolved. The CDR3 runs 16 residues. The V gene's germline CDR1 is SGHDT and CDR2 YYEEEE. The V end was cut by 1 base, the J end by 0 bases, with 11 bases between. As DNA, the CDR3 is TGTGCCAGCAGCTTGTTTACCAGTTACTCTGGAAACACCATATATTTT. The encoded protein is CASSLFTSYSGNTIYF.

CDR3 loop: CASSRSPTYEQYF. DNA for the CDR3: TGTGCCAGCAGCCGAAGCCCGACCTACGAGCAGTACTTC. The chain couples TRBV14 to TRBJ2-7; D is uncertain. CDR1 is SGHDN, CDR2 FVKESK, per germline. The CDR3 extends over 13 amino acids. Between the trimmed V and J ends, which lost 4 bases and 2 bases, there was a span of 9 bases.

The rearrangement uses TRBV2 and TRBJ2-3, with D possibly being TRBD1 (6 bases). Trimming left V 5 bases short and J 4 bases short, with 10 bases between. CDR1 and CDR2 (germline): SNHLY, FYNNEI. The CDR3 totals 13 residues. CDR3 DNA sequence: TGTGCCAGCAGTCTCAGGGGACCAGATACGCAGTATTTT. Protein product: CASSLRGPDTQYF.

The chain couples TRBV21-1 to TRBJ2-5; TRBD2, the D gene given by the table, was not confirmed from the DNA. TRBV21-1 is noted as a pseudogene. The CDR3 loop spans 14 amino acids. As DNA, the CDR3 is TGTGCCAGCAGCCCCCGGGTCCAGCGGGAGACCCAGTACTTC. Its protein product is CASSPRVQRETQYF.

The chain carries TRBV7-9 and TRBJ2-5; 9 bases fit TRBD1. V was pared by 1 base and J by 5 bases, with 11 bases of the junction left unmatched. Germline V gene data show CDR1 as SEHNR and CDR2 as FQNEAQ (reference sequence). The CDR3 runs to 17 residues. The CDR3 loop is CASSLERGTGGSETQYF. The CDR3 DNA is TGTGCCAGCAGCTTAGAAAGGGGCACAGGGGGCTCGGAGACCCAGTACTTC.

This clone was seen a handful of times. This rearrangement joins TRBV9 to TRBJ2-4; TRBD1 aligns across 11 bases. The CDR3 covers 17 residues. Germline V gene data show CDR1 as SGDLS and CDR2 as YYNGEE. J lost 2 bases, V lost 3 bases, and 7 bases had no gene match. The CDR3 spells CASSDRGDRGSKNIQYF. For the CDR3, the DNA is TGTGCCAGCAGCGACCGCGGGGACAGGGGGTCCAAAAACATTCAGTACTTC.

The chain combines TRBV28 with TRBJ2-5, with TRBD2 matching 8 bases. Germline V gene sequence: CDR1 MDHEN, CDR2 SYDVKM. J gave up 4 bases and V 5 bases, and 12 bases lay outside the gene matches. This CDR3 comprises 16 residues. As DNA, the CDR3 is TGTGCCAGCAGTCGAACTGAAGCGGGAGTGGTAGAGACCCAGTACTTC. Translating gives CASSRTEAGVVETQYF.

This clone was observed a few times. This chain uses TRBV20-1 with TRBJ2-1, with TRBD1 matching over 7 bases. V was clipped by 5 bases and J by 0 bases; unmatched bases: 10. This CDR3 comprises 16 residues. Germline V gene sequence: CDR1 DFQATT, CDR2 SNEGSKA (reference sequence). CDR3 coding DNA: TGCAGTGCTGGTGCACGGACAGGAAGCTCCTACAATGAGCAGTTCTTC. It is translated as CSAGARTGSSYNEQFF.

This clone has only one observation. The chain links TRBV7-2 to TRBJ2-5; D is unclear. V gave up 5 bases and J gave up 0 bases, with 4 bases separating them. From germline, CDR1 is SGHTA and CDR2 FQGNSA. The CDR3 length is 12 residues. The CDR3 nucleotides read TGTGCCAGCAGCCAGGACCAAGAGACCCAGTACTTC. As protein: CASSQDQETQYF.

The chain couples TRBV9 to TRBJ2-7; D perhaps matches TRBD2 (5 bases). Germline assignment: CDR1 SGDLS and CDR2 YYNGEE. This CDR3 spans 14 amino acids. V was pared by 7 bases and J by 0 bases, with 14 bases between. The CDR3 here is CASGPEGISYEQYF. The CDR3 DNA reads TGTGCCAGCGGTCCAGAGGGAATCTCCTACGAGCAGTACTTC.

This sequence joins TRBV5-4 and TRBJ2-2; D is unresolved. Germline V gene lookup returns CDR1 SGHNT and CDR2 YYREEE (reference sequence). The CDR3 is 14 residues long. Deletions cut 3 bases from V and 1 base from J, with 7 bases between. The CDR3 coding sequence is TGTGCCAGCAGCTGGAGTCAGAACACCGGGGAGCTGTTTTTT. Encoded protein: CASSWSQNTGELFF.

In this sample, this clone turned up a few times. The chain joins TRBV19 to TRBJ2-3, with 9 bases that match TRBD2. Per the germline V gene, CDR1 is LNHDA and CDR2 is SQIVND (reference sequence). V trimming: 5 bases; J trimming: 6 bases; junction bases outside the gene matches: 15. CDR3 size: 17 residues. In nucleotides, the CDR3 is TGTGCCAGTAGTCCAGAGGGGGGGGGACTAGCTCGCGATACGCAGTATTTT. Translated: CASSPEGGGLARDTQYF. The variable domain in full, completed from reference TRBV19 and TRBJ2-3, reads DGGITQSPKYLFRKEGQNVTLSCEQNLNHDAMYWYRQDPGQGLRLIYYSQIVNDFQKGDIAEGYSVSREKKESFPLTVTSAQKNPTAFYLCASSPEGGGLARDTQYFGPGTRLTVL.